This TCR delta chain was profiled in a study of γδ T cells in repeated Plasmodium falciparum infection. Study details: Timepoints: baseline, immediately before selected infections, and 21 days after every infection.

With CATT, TCRdb re-called clones from the multiplex PCR reads. This sample yields 85,000 to 100,000 delta-chain clones, of which over 0.75% are seen a single time; approximately 9.6% belongs to the top ten. This CDR3 has 23 amino acids. The J segment lost 2 bases and the V segment lost 2 bases, leaving 29 bases of the junction unmatched. CDR1 is TSESDYY and CDR2 is QEAYKQQN in the germline V gene. This clone has only a few counts. Its antigen is not known. TCRdb has a much larger clone's protein, which differs at residue 15 from the translation of this DNA, likely because of a read error; what is shown is the protein translated from the DNA. Additional DNA sequences in this sample encode the identical CDR3. Study results and caveats: Malian children's Vdelta2-negative repertoires appeared more expanded and less diverse than Australians'. Repeated controlled infections reportedly drove waves of new clonotype selection in Vdelta2-negative, mostly Vdelta1+, gammadelta repertoires.

Gammadelta T cells were flow-sorted from PBMC into Vgamma9/Vdelta2+ and Vdelta2-negative populations for bulk analysis. This chain connects TRAV38-2/DV8 to TRDJ1; 8 bases map to TRDD2. What was sequenced was gamma-delta T cells from blood. The source of this sequence is a pool of human donors (malaria-infected and uninfected, not separated). In DNA, the CDR3 is TGTGCTTATAGGAGTAAGATTTCCTTCCTAGACCCTACTGGGCGACACGGGACCGATAAACTCATCTTT. Its translation is CAYRSKISFLDPTGRHGTDKLIF.